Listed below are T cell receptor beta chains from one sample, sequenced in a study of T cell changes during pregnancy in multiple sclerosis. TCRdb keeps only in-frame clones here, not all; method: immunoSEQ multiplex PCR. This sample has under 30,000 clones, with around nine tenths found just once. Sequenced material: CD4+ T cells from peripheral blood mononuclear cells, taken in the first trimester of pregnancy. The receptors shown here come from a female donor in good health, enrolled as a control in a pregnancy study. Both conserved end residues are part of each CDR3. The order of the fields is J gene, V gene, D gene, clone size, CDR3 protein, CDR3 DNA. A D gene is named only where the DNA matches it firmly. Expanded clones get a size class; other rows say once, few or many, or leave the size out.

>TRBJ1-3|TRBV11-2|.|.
CASSLRRGSGNTIYF
TGTGCCAGCAGCTTAAGGCGGGGGTCTGGAAACACCATATATTTT
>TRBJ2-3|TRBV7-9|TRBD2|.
CASSPGLAPDTQYF
TGTGCCAGCAGCCCCGGACTAGCACCAGATACGCAGTATTTT
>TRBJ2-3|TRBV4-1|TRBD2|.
CASSLTSGGAGDTQYF
TGCGCCAGCAGTCTGACTAGCGGGGGGGCGGGAGATACGCAGTATTTT
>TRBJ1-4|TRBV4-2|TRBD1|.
CASSQTGATNEKLFF
TGTGCCAGCAGTCAGACAGGGGCAACTAATGAAAAACTGTTTTTT
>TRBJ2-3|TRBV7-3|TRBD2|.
CASSSTSADTQYF
TGTGCCAGCAGCTCGACTAGCGCGGATACGCAGTATTTT
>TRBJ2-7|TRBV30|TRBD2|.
CAWRSGNYEQYF
TGTGCCTGGAGAAGCGGGAACTACGAGCAGTACTTC
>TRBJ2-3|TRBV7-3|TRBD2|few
CASTLSGSGADTQYF
TGTGCCAGCACCCTAAGCGGGAGTGGCGCAGATACGCAGTATTTT
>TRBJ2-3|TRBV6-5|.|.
CASSYLQATDTQYF
TGTGCCAGCAGTTACTTACAGGCCACAGATACGCAGTATTTT
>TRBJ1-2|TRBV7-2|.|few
CASSMGHYAGYTF
TGTGCCAGCAGTATGGGACACTATGCGGGCTACACCTTC
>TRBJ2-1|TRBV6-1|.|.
CASSEDAGRYNEQFF
TGTGCCAGCAGTGAAGACGCGGGACGGTACAATGAGCAGTTCTTC
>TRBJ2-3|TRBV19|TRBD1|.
CASSAWGGTGQDTQYF
TGTGCCAGTAGTGCCTGGGGGGGGACAGGGCAAGATACGCAGTATTTT
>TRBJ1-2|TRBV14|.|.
CASSQADSYGYTF
TGTGCCAGCAGCCAAGCCGACAGTTATGGCTACACCTTC
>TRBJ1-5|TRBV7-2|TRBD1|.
CASSLGTGGNQPQHF
TGTGCCAGCAGCTTGGGGACAGGGGGAAATCAGCCCCAGCATTTT
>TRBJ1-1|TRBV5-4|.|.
CASREIQGNTEAFF
TGTGCCAGCAGGGAAATACAGGGGAACACTGAAGCTTTCTTT
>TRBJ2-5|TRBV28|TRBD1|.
CAWGQGGKETQYF
TGTGCCTGGGGACAGGGAGGTAAAGAGACCCAGTACTTC
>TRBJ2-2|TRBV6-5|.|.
CASSYSRSTGELFF
TGTGCCAGCAGTTACTCTCGCAGCACCGGGGAGCTGTTTTTT
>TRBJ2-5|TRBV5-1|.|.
CASSLAGETQYF
TGCGCCAGCAGCTTGGCGGGAGAGACCCAGTACTTC
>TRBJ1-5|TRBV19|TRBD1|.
CATSDRGHQPQHF
TGTGCCACCTCGGACAGGGGGCATCAGCCCCAGCATTTT
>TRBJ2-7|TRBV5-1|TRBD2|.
CASRGTSDSYEQYF
TGCGCCAGCAGAGGAACTAGCGACTCCTACGAGCAGTACTTC
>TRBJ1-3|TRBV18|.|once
CASSPTGTGNTIYF
TGTGCCAGCTCACCGACGGGGACTGGAAACACCATATATTTT
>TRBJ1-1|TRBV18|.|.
CASSPRPGGDTEAFF
TGTGCCAGCTCACCACGGCCGGGGGGGGACACTGAAGCTTTCTTT
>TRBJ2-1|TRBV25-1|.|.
CASTLGGDIGNEQFF
TGTGCCAGCACTCTGGGGGGTGATATAGGGAATGAGCAGTTCTTC
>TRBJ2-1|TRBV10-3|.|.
CAISDSSSSYNEQFF
TGTGCCATCAGTGATTCTTCTTCCTCCTACAATGAGCAGTTCTTC
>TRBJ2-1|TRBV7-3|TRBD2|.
CASSLRGSGLAANNEQFF
TGTGCCAGCAGCTTAAGGGGATCGGGACTAGCGGCTAACAATGAGCAGTTCTTC
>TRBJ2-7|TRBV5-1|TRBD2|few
CASSLGSGSYEQYF
TGCGCCAGCAGCTTGGGTAGCGGGTCGTACGAGCAGTACTTC
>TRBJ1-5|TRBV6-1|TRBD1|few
CASTRTGMGQPQHF
TGTGCCAGCACTAGGACAGGGATGGGTCAGCCCCAGCATTTT
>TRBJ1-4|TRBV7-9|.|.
CASGRGLGNEKLFF
TGTGCCAGCGGCAGGGGCCTGGGGAATGAAAAACTGTTTTTT
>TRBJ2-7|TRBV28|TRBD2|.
CASSVWGGEQYF
TGTGCCAGTAGTGTGTGGGGGGGCGAGCAGTACTTC
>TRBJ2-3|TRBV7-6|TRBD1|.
CASSQQGTLMRDTQYF
TGTGCCAGCAGCCAACAGGGGACATTGATGAGAGATACGCAGTATTTT
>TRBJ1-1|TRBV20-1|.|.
CSARRDTEAFF
TGCAGTGCTCGTCGGGACACTGAAGCTTTCTTT
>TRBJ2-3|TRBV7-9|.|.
CASSLKGEVRSGQDTQYF
TGTGCCAGCAGCTTAAAAGGGGAGGTCAGGTCGGGGCAGGATACGCAGTATTTT
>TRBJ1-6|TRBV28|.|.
CASTSSRQAISYNSPLHF
TGTGCCAGCACCTCTTCCCGACAGGCCATCTCCTATAATTCACCCCTCCACTTT
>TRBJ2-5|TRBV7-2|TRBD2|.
CASSLTSGVQETQYF
TGTGCCAGCAGCCTGACTAGCGGAGTGCAAGAGACCCAGTACTTC
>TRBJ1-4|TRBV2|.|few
CASSEGATNEKLFF
TGTGCCAGCAGTGAAGGAGCAACTAATGAAAAACTGTTTTTT
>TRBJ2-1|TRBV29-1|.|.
CSVESSDYNEQFF
TGCAGCGTTGAATCGAGCGACTACAATGAGCAGTTCTTC
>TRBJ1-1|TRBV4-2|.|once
CASSQDSSNTEAFF
TGTGCCAGCAGCCAAGATTCATCGAACACTGAAGCTTTCTTT
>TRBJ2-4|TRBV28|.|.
CASSFSGRGWGNIQYF
TGTGCCAGCAGTTTTTCGGGCAGGGGCTGGGGAAACATTCAGTACTTC
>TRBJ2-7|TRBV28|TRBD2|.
CASSLSAGGYEQYF
TGTGCCAGCAGTTTATCTGCGGGAGGCTACGAGCAGTACTTC
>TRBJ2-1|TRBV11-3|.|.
CASSSRLEGDEQFF
TGTGCCAGCAGCTCTCGACTAGAAGGCGATGAGCAGTTCTTC
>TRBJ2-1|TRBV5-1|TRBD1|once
CASSAGQGVGNEQFF
TGCGCCAGCAGCGCGGGACAGGGGGTGGGCAATGAGCAGTTCTTC
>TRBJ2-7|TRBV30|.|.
CAWRYLEGQYF
TGTGCCTGGAGATATCTAGAGGGGCAGTACTTC